Given below is one T cell receptor beta chain in context. Germline-derived CDR1 and CDR2 are LGHDT and YNNKEL (reference sequence). Trimming at V came to 3 bases and at J to 6 bases, leaving 2 bases not matched to a gene. The CDR3 loop spans 15 amino acids. This sample is part of a study of blood T cell repertoires in COVID-19. Study processing details: Amplified reference gene primers provided the basis for estimating nucleated cell counts. The assay was immunoSEQ multiplex PCR, and TCRdb's table has in-frame clones only and misses some. The DNA gave D and trimming, while V, J and clone size come from that table. There are roughly 100,000 clones in the sample; 87% occur only once, and under 2.5% lies in the top ten.

V gene TRBV3-1 (or the pseudogene TRBV3-2) combines with J gene TRBJ2-2; TRBD2 agrees at 12 bases. Input material: peripheral blood. The clonotype comes from a man aged 45-65 years with active COVID-19. The CDR3 reads CASSHLAGGPGELFF. CDR3 nucleotides: TGTGCCAGCAGCCACCTAGCGGGGGGGCCCGGGGAGCTGTTTTTT.